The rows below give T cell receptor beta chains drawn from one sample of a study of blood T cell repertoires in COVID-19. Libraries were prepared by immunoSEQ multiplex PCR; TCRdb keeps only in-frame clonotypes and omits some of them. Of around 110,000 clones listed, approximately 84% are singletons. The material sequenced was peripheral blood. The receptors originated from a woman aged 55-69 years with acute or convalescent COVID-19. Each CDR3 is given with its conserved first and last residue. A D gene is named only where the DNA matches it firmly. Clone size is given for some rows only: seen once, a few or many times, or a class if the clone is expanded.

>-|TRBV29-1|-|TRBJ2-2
TGCAGCGTTGGAGCAGGTGGTGGCACCGGGGAGCTGTTTTTT
CSVGAGGGTGELFF
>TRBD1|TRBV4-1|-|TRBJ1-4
TGCGCCAGCAGCCAAGGTCTGGCAGGGGGAACTAATGAAAAACTGTTTTTT
CASSQGLAGGTNEKLFF
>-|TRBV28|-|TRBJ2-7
TGTGCCAGCAGGGGACACCAACTCCTCGAGCAGTACTTC
CASRGHQLLEQYF
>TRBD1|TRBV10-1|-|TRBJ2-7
TGCGCCAGCAGTGACTCCGGGACAGGGGGCTTCTACGAGCAGTACTTC
CASSDSGTGGFYEQYF
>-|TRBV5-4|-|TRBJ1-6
TGTGCCAGCAGCCCGGGCGCGGGGGATTCACCCCTCCACTTT
CASSPGAGDSPLHF
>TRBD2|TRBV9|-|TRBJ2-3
TGTGCCAGCAGCGCTGCCCCCCGGGGGGGCAGCACAGATACGCAGTATTTT
CASSAAPRGGSTDTQYF
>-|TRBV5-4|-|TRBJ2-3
TGTGCCAGCAGCTACAAGACAGGAAGCACAGATACGCAGTATTTT
CASSYKTGSTDTQYF
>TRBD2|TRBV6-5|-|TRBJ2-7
TGTGCCAGCTCACCAGGTAGCGGGGTCCACGAGCAGTACTTC
CASSPGSGVHEQYF
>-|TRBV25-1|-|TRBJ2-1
TGTGCCAGCAGTGAGGTACCGCAAACTAATGAGCAGTTCTTC
CASSEVPQTNEQFF
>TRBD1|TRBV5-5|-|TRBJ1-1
TGTGCCAGCAGCCGACAGGGAATGAACACTGAAGCTTTCTTT
CASSRQGMNTEAFF
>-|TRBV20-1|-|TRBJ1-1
TGCAGTGCTAGTGGGTTAGCGGGGGAAGCTTTCTTT
CSASGLAGEAFF
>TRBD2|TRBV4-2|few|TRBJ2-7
TGTGCCAGCAGCCAAGAGTCTAGCGGGAGCTACGAGCAGTACTTC
CASSQESSGSYEQYF
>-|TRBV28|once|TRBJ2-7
TGTGCCACCAGCACTACCTACGAGCAGTACTTC
CATSTTYEQYF
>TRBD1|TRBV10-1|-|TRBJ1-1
TGCGCCAGCAGACGGGACAGGGTAGGGTTGGACACTGAAGCTTTCTTT
CASRRDRVGLDTEAFF
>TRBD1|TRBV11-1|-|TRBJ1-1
TGTGCCAGCAGCTTGACAGGGGCCTACACTGAAGCTTTCTTT
CASSLTGAYTEAFF
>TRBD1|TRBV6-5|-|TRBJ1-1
TGTGCCAGCAGTTTCGCCGACAGGGGCGAAGCTTTCTTT
CASSFADRGEAFF
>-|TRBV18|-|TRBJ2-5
TGTGCCAGCTCACCACCGTCAAACCAAGAGACCCAGTACTTC
CASSPPSNQETQYF
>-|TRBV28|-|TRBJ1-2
TGTGCCAGCAGTTTATCTCCAGGGAACCCCGTTTATGGCTACACCTTC
CASSLSPGNPVYGYTF
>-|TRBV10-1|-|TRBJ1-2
TGCGCCAGCAGTGATCTGAGAGGCTATGGCTACACCTTC
CASSDLRGYGYTF
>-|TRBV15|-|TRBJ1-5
TGTGCCACCAGCAGAGATCGGAGTTCTGGACAGCCCCAGCATTTT
CATSRDRSSGQPQHF
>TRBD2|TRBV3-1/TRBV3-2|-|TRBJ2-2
TGTGCCAGCAGCTCTCAAGCCAGCGGGGGGACTCTGAACACCGGGGAGCTGTTTTTT
CASSSQASGGTLNTGELFF
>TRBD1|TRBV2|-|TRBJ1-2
TGTGCCAGCAGGGGACAGGGGCCCCATGGCTACACCTTC
CASRGQGPHGYTF
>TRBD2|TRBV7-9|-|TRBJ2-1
TGTGCCAGCAGCCCCCGACTAGCGGGGGGGCAGTACAATGAGCAGTTCTTC
CASSPRLAGGQYNEQFF
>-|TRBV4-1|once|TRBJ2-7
TGCGCCAGCAGCCTCCCCAGTGAGGATGGGGAGCAGTACTTC
CASSLPSEDGEQYF
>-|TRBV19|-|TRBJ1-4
TGTGCCAGTAGTATATCCAGGGAGGGCTCGCTGTTTTTT
CASSISREGSLFF
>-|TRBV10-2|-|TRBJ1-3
TGCGCCAGCAGTGCCCAACAGTGGGGGAGGACTGGAAACACCATATATTTT
CASSAQQWGRTGNTIYF
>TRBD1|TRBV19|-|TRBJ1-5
TGTGCCAGTACCAAGGGGGACAGGGGCCTTTATAGCAATCAGCCCCAGCATTTT
CASTKGDRGLYSNQPQHF
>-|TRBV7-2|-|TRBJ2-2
TGTGCCAGCAGCTTAGGGGGGGACAGAACAACCGGGGAGCTGTTTTTT
CASSLGGDRTTGELFF
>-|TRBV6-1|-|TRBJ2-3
TGTGCCAGCAGTGAGCAGTACACAGATACGCAGTATTTT
CASSEQYTDTQYF
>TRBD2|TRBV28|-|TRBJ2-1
TGTGCCAGCAGCTCCGCGGGGGATGAGCAGTTCTTC
CASSSAGDEQFF
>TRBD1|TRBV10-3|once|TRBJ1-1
TGTGCCATCAGTGAGTCCCGACAGGGAAAAGCTTTCTTT
CAISESRQGKAFF
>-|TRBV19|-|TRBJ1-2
TGTGCCAGTAGTATCGGACAGAAAGCTATTGGCTACACCTTC
CASSIGQKAIGYTF
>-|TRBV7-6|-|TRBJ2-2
TGTGCCAGCACACCCGACAGAGGAAACACCGGGGAGCTGTTTTTT
CASTPDRGNTGELFF
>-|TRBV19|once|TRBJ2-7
TGTGCCAGTAGTATCGGGGAAACGGATGAGCAGTACTTC
CASSIGETDEQYF
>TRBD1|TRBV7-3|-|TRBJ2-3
TGTGCCAGCAGCCCTGGGGCAGGGGGCGGGACAGATACGCAGTATTTT
CASSPGAGGGTDTQYF
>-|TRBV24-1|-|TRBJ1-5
TGTGCCACCAGTGACTTGCTTCCCGGGAGAAGAGGTCTTAAATATAGCAATCAGCCCCAGCATTTT
CATSDLLPGRRGLKYSNQPQHF
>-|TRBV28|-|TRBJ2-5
TGTGCCAGCAGTTCCTTAGGGGGCCAAGAGACCCAGTACTTC
CASSSLGGQETQYF
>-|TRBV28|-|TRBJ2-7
TGTGCCAGCAGTGGGAGGGGGTGGTACGAGCAGTACTTC
CASSGRGWYEQYF
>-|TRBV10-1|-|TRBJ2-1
TGCGCCAGCAGTGGTCGTCAGGGAACGGCCCGAGATGAGCAGTTCTTC
CASSGRQGTARDEQFF
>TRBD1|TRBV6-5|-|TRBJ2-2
TGTGCCAGGACAGGGGATAACGGGGAGCTGTTTTTT
CARTGDNGELFF